This TCR beta chain originates from a study of human T cells and chemical hapten exposure. Study information: Variation in per-sample TCR yields came mainly from small pooled library volume differences.

The CDR3 is 16 amino acids. Germline loops: CDR1 KGHDR, CDR2 SFDVKD. V trimming: 3 bases; J trimming: 3 bases; junction bases outside the gene matches: 6. Time point meaning: healthy volunteer bleed at 2 weeks. Sequencing started from total RNA isolated from unfractionated whole blood. Within the library, unique molecular identifiers were attached to each individual cDNA molecule. Using its own MiXCR run on the RACE reads, TCRdb lists one record per CDR3 protein. This table holds some 93,000 distinct CDR3 sequences, approximately 9.7% found once. This chain links TRBV24-1 with TRBJ2-1; 8 nucleotides line up with TRBD2. The material sequenced was whole blood. The sequence was collected from a female donor in good health. Some clones in this sample may be carry-over from other donors' samples. CDR3 DNA: TGTGCCACCAGTGATCTCGTAGCGGGAAACTACAATGAGCAGTTCTTC. The encoded protein is CATSDLVAGNYNEQFF.